The 27 T cell receptor beta chains listed next were all sequenced from one sample in a study of T cell clusters in autoimmune cytopenias. One tube held mixed TRB-A and TRB-B primer pools for touch-down PCR. Reanalyzing the multiplex PCR reads, TCRdb keeps one entry per CDR3 protein, without DNA. Its table records approximately 3,000 distinct CDR3 sequences. Tens of thousands of genome equivalents of blood DNA were amplified for TRB. Material: peripheral blood. The receptors were gathered from a human donor with an autoimmune cytopenia or autoimmune hepatitis (not recorded which).

V gene TRBV5-1 combines with J gene TRBJ2-1; the TCRdb D gene call, TRBD1, has no DNA to confirm it. This CDR3 is built from 16 residues. CDR1 and CDR2 from the germline V gene are SGHRS and YFSETQ. This CDR3 reads CASNWESPAVHNEQSF.

The chain recombines TRBV15 with TRBJ2-2; TCRdb calls TRBD1, which cannot be checked without DNA. CDR3 size: 16 residues. The germline V gene has CDR1 LNHNV and CDR2 YYDKDF (reference sequence). The CDR3 spells CATSGWTGQGTGELFF.

The gene calls are TRBV13 and TRBJ1-4. The CDR3 runs 13 residues. CDR1 is PRHDT and CDR2 is FYEKMQ in the germline V gene (reference sequence). The chain's CDR3 is CASSLVTNEKLFF.

Judged by frequency, this clonotype is large. The chain employs TRBV29-1 and TRBJ2-2; the D call from TCRdb, TRBD1, cannot be confirmed without DNA. Germline V lookup: CDR1 SQVTM, CDR2 ANQGSEA. This CDR3 comprises 14 residues. The CDR3 loop reads CSVPGIPWPGELFF.

Considering frequency, this clonotype is medium-sized. V is TRBV29-1 and J is TRBJ2-6; no DNA is available, so the TRBD1 call from TCRdb remains unchecked. The CDR3 loop spans 18 amino acids. CDR1 is SQVTM, CDR2 ANQGSEA, per germline. CDR3 sequence: CSVEEEEGADSGANVLTF.

Considering frequency, this clonotype is medium-sized (0.01 to 0.1%). The chain links TRBV5-6 to TRBJ2-7; no DNA is available, so the TRBD1 call from TCRdb remains unchecked. The CDR3 length is 12 residues. Per germline, CDR1 SGHDT and CDR2 YYEEEE. The CDR3 is CASSGTGYEQYF.

This chain connects TRBV13 to TRBJ2-3. The CDR3 length is 15 residues. CDR1 and CDR2 from the germline V gene are PRHDT and FYEKMQ (reference sequence). CDR3 residues: CASSLTAGSTDTQYF. The variable domain in full, completed from reference TRBV13 and TRBJ2-3, reads AAGVIQSPRHLIKEKRETATLKCYPIPRHDTVYWYQQGPGQDPQFLISFYEKMQSDKGSIPDRFSAQQFSDYHSELNMSSLELGDSALYFCASSLTAGSTDTQYFGPGTRLTVL.

Measured by frequency, this clonotype is medium-sized. The gene calls are TRBV29-1 and TRBJ2-7. The germline V gene has CDR1 SQVTM and CDR2 ANQGSEA. The CDR3 spans 14 residues. CDR3 residues: CSVEEREKPYEQYF.

The rearrangement links TRBV6-5 to TRBJ2-4; the TRBD2 assignment by TCRdb is unverifiable without DNA. Per germline, CDR1 MNHEY and CDR2 SVGAGI. The CDR3 is made up of 17 amino acids. The CDR3 sequence: CASSLSRSSLAKNIQYF.

In terms of frequency, this clonotype is large (0.1 to 1%). CDR3 sequence: CASSYLGRGHSGANVLTF. The genes are TRBV6-5 and TRBJ2-6; the D call of TRBD1 rests on TCRdb alone, since no DNA is present to check it. Germline assignment: CDR1 MNHEY and CDR2 SVGAGI. CDR3 length: 18 residues.

CDR3 loop: CASSLMGVDYGYTF. The rearrangement joins TRBV12-3 or TRBV12-4 to TRBJ1-2; the TCRdb call, TRBD1, lacks DNA for checking. This CDR3 region has 14 residues.

The chain employs TRBV5-4 and TRBJ2-2. This CDR3 comprises 13 residues. Germline lookup yields CDR1 SGHNT and CDR2 YYREEE (reference sequence). CDR3 region: CASTSPYTGELFF.

The rearrangement uses TRBV13 and TRBJ1-2; TCRdb's D call of TRBD1 is untestable without DNA. CDR3 length: 15 amino acids. Germline-derived CDR1 and CDR2 are PRHDT and FYEKMQ (reference sequence). The CDR3 loop reads CASSARGRGLNGYTF.

This clonotype is called medium-sized based on its frequency. V is TRBV6-6 and J is TRBJ2-7. Germline CDR1 reads MNHNY; CDR2 reads SVGAGI (reference sequence). This CDR3 has 13 residues. The chain's CDR3 is CASSYSLNYEQYF.

The CDR3 here is CASSYLPQDSSYEQYF. This chain connects TRBV6-2 or TRBV6-3 to TRBJ2-7; the TRBD1 assignment by TCRdb is unverifiable without DNA. The CDR3 consists of 16 residues. From germline, CDR1 is MNHEY and CDR2 SVGEGT.

Judged by frequency, this clonotype is medium-sized. The chain employs TRBV29-1 and TRBJ2-5; checking the TCRdb D call of TRBD1 is not possible without DNA. This CDR3 is built from 15 residues. Per the germline V gene, CDR1 is SQVTM and CDR2 is ANQGSEA. Here the CDR3 reads CSVDGAGRGQETQYF.

Measured by frequency, this clonotype is medium-sized. The chain uses TRBV27 and TRBJ2-1. The length of the CDR3 is 16 residues. Germline loops: CDR1 MNHEY, CDR2 SMNVEV (reference sequence). CDR3 residues: CASRSTSEVPYNEQFF.

The chain combines TRBV30 with TRBJ2-6; the D gene TCRdb calls, TRBD1, cannot be checked with no DNA. The CDR3 is 19 amino acids. Germline assignment: CDR1 GTSNPN and CDR2 SVGIG (reference sequence). The CDR3 sequence: CAWSVMRGTEYSGANVLTF.

This rearrangement joins TRBV7-9 to TRBJ1-2. CDR1 and CDR2 from the germline V gene are SEHNR and FQNEAQ (reference sequence). The CDR3 contains 13 residues. The CDR3 region is CASSFGGGYGYTF. The whole variable domain, remainder taken from reference TRBV7-9 and TRBJ1-2, is DTGVSQNPRHKITKRGQNVTFRCDPISEHNRLYWYRQTLGQGPEFLTYFQNEAQLEKSRLLSDRFSAERPKGSFSTLEIQRTEQGDSAMYLCASSFGGGYGYTFGSGTRLTVV.

This clonotype is called medium-sized based on its frequency. The chain joins TRBV19 to TRBJ2-2. Germline loops: CDR1 LNHDA, CDR2 SQIVND (reference sequence). The CDR3 length is 14 residues. This CDR3 is CASSVQINTGELFF.

Measured by frequency, this clonotype is medium-sized. The chain combines TRBV6-5 with TRBJ1-1; TCRdb's D call, TRBD1, is unchecked because there is no DNA. This CDR3 is 15 amino acids long. Germline V CDR1 and CDR2: MNHEY, SVGAGI. Here the CDR3 reads CASSYNRGRDTEAFF.

By frequency, this clonotype is medium-sized. V is TRBV6-6 and J is TRBJ2-3; TCRdb outputs TRBD1, but without DNA this stays unchecked. Germline V gene data show CDR1 as MNHNY and CDR2 as SVGAGI (reference sequence). The CDR3 is 20 amino acids. The CDR3 is CASSYPGWVLAGEGTDTQYF.

By frequency, this clonotype registers medium-sized. V usage is TRBV6-5 and J usage is TRBJ2-5; TCRdb designates TRBD2, a call that cannot be tested without DNA. Germline values: CDR1 MNHEY, CDR2 SVGAGI. The CDR3 is 16 amino acids. The CDR3 loop is CASKEVIAGDQETQYF.

V usage is TRBV30 and J usage is TRBJ2-1; no DNA is available, so the TRBD2 call from TCRdb remains unchecked. The length of the CDR3 is 14 residues. Germline CDR1 and CDR2: GTSNPN and SVGIG (reference sequence). The chain's CDR3 is CAWSVGLAYNEQFF.

The rearrangement links TRBV20-1 to TRBJ2-7; TCRdb's D gene call, TRBD1, goes unchecked for lack of DNA. Germline loops: CDR1 DFQATT, CDR2 SNEGSKA (reference sequence). This CDR3 region has 15 residues. CDR3 residues: CSARVGASEAIEQYF.

This clonotype shows up as medium-sized by frequency. V usage is TRBV6-1 and J usage is TRBJ1-2. Per germline, CDR1 MNHNS and CDR2 SASEGT. This CDR3 region has 12 residues. This chain's CDR3 is CASSRTNYGYTF.

This clonotype is deemed medium-sized by its frequency. The chain couples TRBV6-5 to TRBJ2-1. Germline V gene sequence: CDR1 MNHEY, CDR2 SVGAGI. The CDR3 is made up of 11 amino acids. CDR3: CASSLYNEQFF.